This T cell receptor (beta chain) was observed in a study of blood T cell repertoires in COVID-19. In the study overall: Material from acute and convalescent COVID-19 was sourced from the United States, Italy and Spain.

Study processing details: Amplification from reference gene primers served as the basis for estimated nucleated cell counts. The repertoire was sequenced with immunoSEQ multiplex PCR; TCRdb's copy has only in-frame clones and lacks some. V and J calls and clone size follow that table, whereas D and trimming were derived from the DNA. Of 30,000 to 35,000 clones detected, around 73% appear once; the ten largest clones hold less than 9%. V lost 10 bases, J lost 5 bases, and 8 bases stayed unmatched. Germline loops: CDR1 SNHLY, CDR2 FYNNEI. CDR3 length equals 13 residues. In this sample, this clone turned up a few times.

The rearrangement links TRBV2 to TRBJ2-4; TRBD2 matches at 7 bases. The receptor was isolated from a woman aged 55-70 years with acute or convalescent COVID-19. The sequenced sample was peripheral blood. The CDR3 DNA follows: TGTGCCACCGAACCCGGACTAGAAAACATTCAGTACTTC. This gives the protein CATEPGLENIQYF.